This record covers a single T cell receptor beta chain. Compared with germline, one end of the junction differs, possibly owing to a read error. A sample-barcoded 5' primer and a J-beta primer mix were used in a second PCR of roughly 7 to 12 cycles. TCRdb itself ran the 5' RACE reads through MiXCR, one entry per CDR3 protein. The data hold 750,000 to 1,000,000 distinct CDR3 sequences, with roughly 28% observed a single time. This sample was taken from a study of blood T cells in healthy people across ages. The CDR3 has 15 amino acids. These records were also assigned to another study, of T cells of mothers and their children. Per that study: Roughly 2.8 million TCR beta reads per child versus over 9 million per mother.

This rearrangement joins TRBV12-3 or TRBV12-4 to TRBJ2-5; 7 positions match TRBD2. The sequence was obtained from a woman between 35 and 50 years old in good health. Sequencing was carried out using blood. CDR3 sequence reads: CATSDFRTSGETQYF. In DNA, the CDR3 is TGTGCCACCAGTGATTTTAGGACTAGTGGTGAGACCCAGTACTTC.